The 2 T cell receptor beta chains below were found in one sample sequenced in a study of T cell responses to AZD1222 COVID-19 vaccine (dated by TCRdb to the early 2020s). Library generation was performed with the immunoSEQ multiplex PCR assay. The source is immuneACCESS, and TCRdb retained only in-frame sequences with V and J called. Part of the clones is not carried over; for the studies checked, unresolved V genes explain less than half of this, and the remainder is unexplained. This sample has about 14,000 clones in its table, and approximately 84% of those were observed once. The ten largest make up around 40% of the sample. The time point label corresponds to: about 28 days (+/-7) after the second vaccine dose. The specimen comprised peripheral blood, sampled 28 days after the second AZD1222 dose. The receptor set was obtained from an adult who received the AZD1222 COVID-19 vaccine.

The chain has TRBV5-4 and TRBJ2-5; tentatively, D is TRBD1 (5 bases). V was clipped by 3 bases and J by 3 bases, with 12 bases between them. The CDR3 spans 14 residues. Germline V gives CDR1 SGHNT, CDR2 YYREEE (reference sequence). Here the CDR3 DNA reads TGTGCCAGCAGCTCCGAATGGGGCAAAGAGACCCAGTACTTC. Translation: CASSSEWGKETQYF.

The chain has TRBV18 and TRBJ2-6, with 7 bases matching TRBD1. Looked up from germline, CDR1 is KGHSH and CDR2 is LQKENI. Trimming took 8 bases from V and 2 from J; bases not matched to a gene: 6. The CDR3 has 15 residues. CDR3 DNA sequence: TGTGCCAGCACCACAGGGGTTGCTGGGGCCAACGTCCTGACTTTC. This translates into CASTTGVAGANVLTF.